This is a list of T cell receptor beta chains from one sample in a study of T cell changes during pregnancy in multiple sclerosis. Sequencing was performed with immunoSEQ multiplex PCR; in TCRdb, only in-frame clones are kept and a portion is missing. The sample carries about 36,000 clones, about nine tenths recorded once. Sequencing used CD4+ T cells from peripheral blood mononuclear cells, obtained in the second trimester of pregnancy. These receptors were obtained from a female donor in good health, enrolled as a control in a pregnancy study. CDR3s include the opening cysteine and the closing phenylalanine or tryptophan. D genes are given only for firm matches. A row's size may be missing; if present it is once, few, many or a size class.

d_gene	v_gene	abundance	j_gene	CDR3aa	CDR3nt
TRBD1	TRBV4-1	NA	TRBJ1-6	CASSQDPGQYNSPLHF	TGCGCCAGCAGCCAAGATCCGGGACAGTATAATTCACCCCTCCACTTT
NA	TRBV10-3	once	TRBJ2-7	CAISLGTQRSYEQYF	TGTGCCATCAGCCTCGGGACTCAGAGGTCCTACGAGCAGTACTTC
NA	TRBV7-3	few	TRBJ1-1	CASSLAGWATEAFF	TGTGCCAGCAGCTTAGCGGGGTGGGCCACTGAAGCTTTCTTT
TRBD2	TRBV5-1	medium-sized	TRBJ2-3	CASSPGLAGAGDTQYF	TGCGCCAGCAGCCCGGGACTAGCGGGGGCGGGCGATACGCAGTATTTT
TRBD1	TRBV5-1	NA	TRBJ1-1	CASSRGQAAEMNTEAFF	TGCGCCAGCAGCCGGGGACAGGCGGCTGAAATGAACACTGAAGCTTTCTTT
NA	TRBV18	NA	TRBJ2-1	CASSLAFTGSSYNEQFF	TGTGCCAGCTCCCTAGCCTTTACGGGGAGCTCCTACAATGAGCAGTTCTTC
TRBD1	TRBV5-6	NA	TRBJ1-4	CASSWQGEEKLFF	TGTGCCAGCAGCTGGCAGGGGGAAGAAAAACTGTTTTTT
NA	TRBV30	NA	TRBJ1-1	CAWNPRGTEAFF	TGTGCCTGGAACCCGCGGGGGACTGAAGCTTTCTTT
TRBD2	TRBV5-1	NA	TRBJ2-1	CASSLASGGRRNEQFF	TGCGCCAGCAGCTTGGCCTCTGGCGGGAGGAGGAATGAGCAGTTCTTC
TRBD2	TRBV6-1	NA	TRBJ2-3	CASSGLLAGSTDTQYF	TGTGCCAGCAGTGGATTACTAGCGGGTAGCACAGATACGCAGTATTTT
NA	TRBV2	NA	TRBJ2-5	CASSLDRRETQYF	TGTGCCAGCAGTTTAGACAGAAGAGAGACCCAGTACTTC
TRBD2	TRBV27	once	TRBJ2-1	CASISLGGLALNNEQFF	TGTGCCAGCATCTCGCTCGGGGGACTAGCTTTGAACAATGAGCAGTTCTTC
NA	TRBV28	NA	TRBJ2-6	CASSSGQVLGGGTF	TGTGCCAGCAGCTCCGGACAGGTTCTTGGAGGGGGAACTTTC
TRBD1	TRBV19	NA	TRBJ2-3	CASRHRGLGDTQYF	TGTGCCAGTCGGCACAGGGGATTGGGGGATACGCAGTATTTT
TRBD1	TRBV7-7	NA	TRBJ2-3	CASSLGQGADTQYF	TGTGCTAGCAGCTTAGGGCAGGGGGCAGATACGCAGTATTTT
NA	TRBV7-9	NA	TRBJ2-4	CASSLIAGLKNIQYF	TGTGCCAGCAGCTTAATTGCAGGGCTCAAAAACATTCAGTACTTC
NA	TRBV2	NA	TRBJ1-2	CASSEYLNYGYTF	TGTGCCAGCAGTGAATACCTAAACTATGGCTACACCTTC
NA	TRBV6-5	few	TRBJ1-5	CASSYPGGAQHF	TGTGCCAGCAGTTACCCGGGGGGAGCCCAGCATTTT
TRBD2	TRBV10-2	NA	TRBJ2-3	CASSDGLAGRDTQYF	TGCGCCAGCAGTGATGGTCTAGCGGGGAGGGATACGCAGTATTTT
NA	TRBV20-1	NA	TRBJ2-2	CSAEASGELFF	TGCAGTGCTGAGGCGTCGGGGGAGCTGTTTTTT
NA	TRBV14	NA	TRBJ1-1	CASSQGGWGEEDTEAFF	TGTGCCAGCAGCCAAGGGGGCTGGGGGGAGGAAGACACTGAAGCTTTCTTT
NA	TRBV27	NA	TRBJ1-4	CASGDRFNEKLFF	TGTGCCAGCGGTGACAGGTTTAATGAAAAACTGTTTTTT
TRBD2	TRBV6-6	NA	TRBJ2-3	CASSLTSGATDTQYF	TGTGCCAGCAGTTTGACTAGCGGGGCCACAGATACGCAGTATTTT
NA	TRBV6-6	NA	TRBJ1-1	CASSYSAGELEAFF	TGTGCCAGCAGTTACTCAGCCGGGGAACTTGAAGCTTTCTTT
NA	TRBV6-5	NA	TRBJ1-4	CASSYSARGGEKLFF	TGTGCCAGCAGTTACTCGGCCCGGGGGGGAGAAAAACTGTTTTTT
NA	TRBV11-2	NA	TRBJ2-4	CASSHLTGPGNIQYF	TGTGCCAGCAGCCACCTGACAGGCCCGGGAAACATTCAGTACTTC
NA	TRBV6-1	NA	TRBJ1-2	CASSEAGAGWAGYTF	TGTGCCAGCAGTGAAGCAGGGGCAGGGTGGGCTGGCTACACCTTC
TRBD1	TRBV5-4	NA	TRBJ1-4	CASSLGGGGAQEKLFF	TGTGCCAGCAGCTTGGGTGGAGGGGGCGCGCAGGAAAAACTGTTTTTT